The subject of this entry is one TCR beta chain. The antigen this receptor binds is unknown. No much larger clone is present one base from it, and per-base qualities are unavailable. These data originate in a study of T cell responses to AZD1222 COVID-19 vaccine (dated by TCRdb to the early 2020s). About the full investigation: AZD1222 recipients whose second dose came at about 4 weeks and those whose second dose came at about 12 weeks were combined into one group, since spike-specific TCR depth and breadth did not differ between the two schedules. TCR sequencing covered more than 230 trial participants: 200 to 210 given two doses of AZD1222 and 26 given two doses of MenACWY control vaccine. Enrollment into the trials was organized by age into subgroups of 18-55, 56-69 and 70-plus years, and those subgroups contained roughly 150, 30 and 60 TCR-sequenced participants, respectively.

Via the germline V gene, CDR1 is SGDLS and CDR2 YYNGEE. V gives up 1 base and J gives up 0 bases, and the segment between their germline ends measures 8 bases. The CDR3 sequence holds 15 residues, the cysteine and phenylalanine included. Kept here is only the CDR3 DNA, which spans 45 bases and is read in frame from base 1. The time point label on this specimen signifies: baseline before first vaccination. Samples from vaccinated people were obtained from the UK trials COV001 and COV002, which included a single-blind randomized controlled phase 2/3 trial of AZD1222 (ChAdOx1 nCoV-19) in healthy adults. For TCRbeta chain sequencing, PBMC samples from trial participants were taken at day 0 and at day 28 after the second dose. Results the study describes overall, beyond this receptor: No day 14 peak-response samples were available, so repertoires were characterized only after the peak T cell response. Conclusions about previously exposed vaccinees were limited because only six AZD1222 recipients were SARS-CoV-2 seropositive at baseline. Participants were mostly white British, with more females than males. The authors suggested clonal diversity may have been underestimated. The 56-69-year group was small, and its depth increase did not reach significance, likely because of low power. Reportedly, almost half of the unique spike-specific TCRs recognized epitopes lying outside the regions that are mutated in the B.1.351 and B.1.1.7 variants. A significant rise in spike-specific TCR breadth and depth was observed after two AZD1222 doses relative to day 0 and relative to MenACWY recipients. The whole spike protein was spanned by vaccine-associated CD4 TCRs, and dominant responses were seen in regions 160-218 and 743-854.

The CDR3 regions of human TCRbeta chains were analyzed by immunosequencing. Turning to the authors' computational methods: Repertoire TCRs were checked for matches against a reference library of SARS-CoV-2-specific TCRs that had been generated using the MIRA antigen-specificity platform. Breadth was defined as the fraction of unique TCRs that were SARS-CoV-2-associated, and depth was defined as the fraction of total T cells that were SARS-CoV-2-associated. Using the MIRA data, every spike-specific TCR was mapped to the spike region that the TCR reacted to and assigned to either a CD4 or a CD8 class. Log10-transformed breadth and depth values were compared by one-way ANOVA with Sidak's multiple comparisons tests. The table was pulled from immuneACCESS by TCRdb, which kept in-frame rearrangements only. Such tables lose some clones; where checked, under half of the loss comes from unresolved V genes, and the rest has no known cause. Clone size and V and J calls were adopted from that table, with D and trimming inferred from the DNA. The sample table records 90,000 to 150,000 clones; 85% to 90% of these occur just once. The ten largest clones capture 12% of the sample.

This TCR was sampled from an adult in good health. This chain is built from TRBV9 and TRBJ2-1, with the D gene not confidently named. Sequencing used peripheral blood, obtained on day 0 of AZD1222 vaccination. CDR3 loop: CASSVQAGSYNEQFF. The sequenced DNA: TGTGCCAGCAGCGTACAAGCCGGCTCCTACAATGAGCAGTTCTTC.